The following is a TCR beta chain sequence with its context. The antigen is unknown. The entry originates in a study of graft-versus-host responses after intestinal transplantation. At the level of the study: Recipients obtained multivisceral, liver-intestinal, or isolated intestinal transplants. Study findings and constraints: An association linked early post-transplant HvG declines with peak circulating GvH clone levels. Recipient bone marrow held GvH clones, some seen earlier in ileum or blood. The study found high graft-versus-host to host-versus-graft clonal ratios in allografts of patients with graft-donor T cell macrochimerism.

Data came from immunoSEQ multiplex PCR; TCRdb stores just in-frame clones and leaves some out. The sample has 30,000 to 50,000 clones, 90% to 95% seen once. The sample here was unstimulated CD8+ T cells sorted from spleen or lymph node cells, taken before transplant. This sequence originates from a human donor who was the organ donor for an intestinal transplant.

DNA for the CDR3: TGTGCCAGCAGCCTTCCGACTCCCTGGCTGTTCTTC. Its translation: CASSLPTPWLFF. The J gene is TRBJ2-1, the V gene TRBV7-9; D unresolved. Germline V gene sequence: CDR1 SEHNR, CDR2 FQNEAQ (reference sequence). This CDR3 is built from 12 residues. Trimming shortened V by 5 bases and J by 15 bases, and 17 bases separated the two germline ends.